The TCR beta chain under discussion was sequenced for a study of vaccination effects on CD4 cells after COVID-19. Study conclusions and caveats: Clonal contraction was marked in infection- and vaccine-induced clones late after vaccination.

Using viral peptide pools, the ViraFEST assay grew out antigen-specific CD4+ T cells prior to sequencing. Cells that had been cultured for nine to eleven days were the source of isolated CD4+ T cells. All vaccine recipients tested negative for nucleocapsid antibodies and had never contracted SARS-CoV-2 infection. Half the medium was swapped for IL-2 medium on days 3 and 7. Comment on this clone: As yet, its antigen is unknown.

In germline, CDR1 is SGHVS, CDR2 FQNEAQ. The CDR3 contains 16 residues. With V trimmed by 2 bases and J by 3 bases, 6 bases remained unmatched. Clones were sequenced by immunoSEQ multiplex PCR, and TCRdb holds only the in-frame ones, with some missing. Of tens of thousands of clones in the sample, over 70% were seen once. This material consisted of CD4+ T cells from PBMCs cultured with HCoV-229E spike peptides, taken before COVID-19 vaccination. The clonotype was recovered from a human donor who received a COVID-19 vaccine. The chain couples TRBV7-8 to TRBJ1-5; 8 bases fit TRBD1. In nucleotides, the CDR3 is TGTGCCAGCAGCTTAATCGACAGGGGAAACAATCAGCCCCAGCATTTT. It encodes CASSLIDRGNNQPQHF.